The clone carrying this TCR beta chain has just a few counts. V was clipped by 8 bases and J by 8 bases; unmatched bases: 6. The CDR3 consists of 12 residues. TCRdb redid the calling of the 5' RACE reads with MiXCR, one entry per CDR3 protein. The data show about 77,000 distinct CDR3 sequences, 5% seen once. The record originates from a study of early T cells in non-severe SARS-CoV-2 infection. Study summary: Unsorted whole-blood RNA was sequenced in bulk, leaving chains unpaired.

This specimen consisted of whole blood, obtained at baseline. The receptor comes from an adult who was a healthcare worker with PCR-confirmed SARS-CoV-2 infection or an uninfected control (not recorded which). V gene TRBV12-3 or TRBV12-4 combines with J gene TRBJ2-1, with 7 bases matching TRBD2. The CDR3 loop is CASGGGGDEQFF. The CDR3, as DNA: TGTGCCAGCGGCGGGGGAGGGGATGAGCAGTTCTTC.